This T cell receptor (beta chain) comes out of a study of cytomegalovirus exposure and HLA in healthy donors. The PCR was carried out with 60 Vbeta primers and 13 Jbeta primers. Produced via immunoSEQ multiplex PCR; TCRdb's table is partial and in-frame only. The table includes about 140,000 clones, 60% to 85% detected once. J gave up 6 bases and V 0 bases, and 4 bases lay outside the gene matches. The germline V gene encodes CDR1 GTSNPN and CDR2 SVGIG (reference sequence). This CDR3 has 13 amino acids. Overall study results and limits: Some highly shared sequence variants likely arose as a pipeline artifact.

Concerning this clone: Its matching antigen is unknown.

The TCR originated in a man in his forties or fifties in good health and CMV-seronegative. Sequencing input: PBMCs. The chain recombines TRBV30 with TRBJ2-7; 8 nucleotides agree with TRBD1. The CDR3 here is CAWSVGQGGEQYF. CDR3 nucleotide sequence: TGTGCCTGGAGTGTAGGACAGGGCGGCGAGCAGTACTTC.